What follows are 9 T cell receptor beta chains derived from one specimen sequenced in a study of identifying expanded T cells in peripheral blood. The assay was immunoSEQ multiplex PCR, and TCRdb's table has in-frame clones only and misses some. Of some 75,000 clones in the sample, roughly nine tenths were seen once. What was sequenced was blood. The receptors were gathered from a person aged 18 to 75 in good health.

The chain uses TRBV20-1 and TRBJ1-1; D remains ambiguous. The CDR3 has 11 amino acids. V shed 6 bases and J shed 1 base, with 6 bases lying between them. The V gene's germline CDR1 is DFQATT and CDR2 SNEGSKA (reference sequence). The CDR3 bases are TGCAGTGCCACGGAGAACACTGAAGCTTTCTTT. The encoded protein is CSATENTEAFF.

The chain couples TRBV6-5 to TRBJ2-1; D perhaps matches TRBD1 (5 bases). CDR3 size: 13 residues. With 11 bases removed from V and 6 bases from J, the gap between germline ends came to 17 bases. CDR1 is MNHEY and CDR2 is SVGAGI in the germline V gene. CDR3 DNA: TGTGCCGTTCATCCAGGGTCGGGCAATGAGCAGTTCTTC. Its translation: CAVHPGSGNEQFF.

The genes are TRBV19 and TRBJ2-7, with 7 bases identical to TRBD2. J lost 3 bases, V lost 5 bases, and 10 bases had no gene match. The germline V gene has CDR1 LNHDA and CDR2 SQIVND (reference sequence). CDR3 size: 15 residues. The CDR3 DNA follows: TGTGCCAGTAGTCCGGCCGGGACTACAGACTACGAGCAGTACTTC. Its translation is CASSPAGTTDYEQYF.

The rearrangement links TRBV28 to TRBJ1-5; 11 positions agree with TRBD1. Germline CDR1 MDHEN, CDR2 SYDVKM. V shed 4 bases, J shed 9 bases, and the junction held 11 bases outside the gene matches. CDR3 length equals 16 residues. CDR3 amino acids: CASSSGQGARGLPQHF. CDR3 coding DNA: TGTGCCAGCAGTTCTGGACAGGGGGCGCGGGGACTGCCCCAGCATTTT.

The V gene is TRBV5-1, the J gene TRBJ2-1; 8 bases map to TRBD1. The V gene's germline CDR1 is SGHRS and CDR2 YFSETQ. Trimming cost V 3 bases and J 8 bases; bases outside gene matches: 16. The CDR3 is 17 amino acids. This chain's CDR3 is CASSSRGQALRWDEQFF. The DNA of the CDR3 is TGCGCCAGCAGCTCCCGGGGACAGGCCCTCCGGTGGGATGAGCAGTTCTTC. Combining the CDR3 with reference TRBV5-1 and TRBJ2-1 gives the whole variable domain KAGVTQTPRYLIKTRGQQVTLSCSPISGHRSVSWYQQTPGQGLQFLFEYFSETQRNKGNFPGRFSGRQFSNSRSEMNVSTLELGDSALYLCASSSRGQALRWDEQFFGPGTRLTVL.

The chain joins TRBV7-8 to TRBJ2-3; TRBD1 matches at 10 bases. Per germline, CDR1 SGHVS and CDR2 FQNEAQ. The CDR3 is 15 residues long. The trim removed 5 bases at V and 5 bases at J, leaving 7 bases unmatched. The CDR3 coding sequence is TGTGCCAGCAGCCCTCGACAGGGGGCTCTAGATACGCAGTATTTT. Protein: CASSPRQGALDTQYF.

V is TRBV2 and J is TRBJ2-3; TRBD1 matches 11 bases. The V gene's germline CDR1 is SNHLY and CDR2 FYNNEI. The V and J ends lost 9 bases and 10 bases, in that order; junction bases with no gene match: 6. This CDR3 is 12 amino acids long. In DNA form, the CDR3 reads TGTGCCAGTGGACAGGGGGCGAACGCGCAGTATTTT. Its protein is CASGQGANAQYF.

This chain connects TRBV28 to TRBJ2-1; TRBD2 agrees at 8 bases. The CDR3 consists of 15 residues. The germline CDR1 and CDR2 sequences are MDHEN and SYDVKM. V gave up 5 bases and J gave up 8 bases; unmatched junction bases: 11. The CDR3 here is CASSPPGTSSYEQFF. The CDR3, as DNA: TGTGCCAGCAGTCCACCCGGGACTAGTAGTTATGAGCAGTTCTTC.

The sample holds one count of this clone. V usage is TRBV7-8 and J usage is TRBJ1-2; a weak D match, TRBD1 (6 bases). This CDR3 has 15 residues. Between the trimmed V and J ends, which lost 6 bases and 4 bases, there was a span of 18 bases. Germline CDR1 reads SGHVS; CDR2 reads FQNEAQ. This CDR3 is CASSTQGLTFYGYTF. CDR3 sequence (DNA): TGTGCCAGCAGTACACAGGGCCTGACCTTCTATGGCTACACCTTC.